The 26 T cell receptor beta chains listed next were all sequenced from one sample in a study of blood T cell repertoires in COVID-19. The data were produced by immunoSEQ multiplex PCR, yet TCRdb's version contains in-frame clones alone and is incomplete. The sample lists tens of thousands of clones, about 83% occurring once. The sample comprised peripheral blood. These receptors were taken from a man under 40 with COVID-19, enrolled during active disease.

J is TRBJ1-1 and V is TRBV27; 7 nucleotides agree with TRBD1. Germline CDR1 reads MNHEY; CDR2 reads SMNVEV (reference sequence). The CDR3 consists of 16 residues. V trimming: 8 bases; J trimming: 1 base; junction bases outside the gene matches: 13. The CDR3 loop is CASRTPTGVGNTEAFF. The CDR3 nucleotides are TGTGCCAGCCGGACGCCTACAGGGGTGGGGAACACTGAAGCTTTCTTT.

V is TRBV5-6 and J is TRBJ2-7; 10 nucleotides match TRBD1. The CDR3 is 14 amino acids. V gave up 8 bases and J gave up 4 bases; unmatched junction bases: 9. Looked up from germline, CDR1 is SGHDT and CDR2 is YYEEEE. DNA of the CDR3: TGTGCCAGTTCCAGACAGGGGGCCATTTACGAGCAGTACTTC. Protein sequence: CASSRQGAIYEQYF.

The chain recombines TRBV12-3 or TRBV12-4 with TRBJ1-3; 7 bases line up with TRBD1. The CDR3 extends over 12 amino acids. The CDR3 region has the DNA TGTGCTACTACAGGGGCTGGAAACACCATATATTTT. It specifies CATTGAGNTIYF.

The chain joins TRBV6-2 or TRBV6-3 to TRBJ1-1; TRBD1 is a possible D gene (6 bases). Trimming left V 0 bases short and J 1 base short, with 9 bases between. This CDR3 region has 15 residues. CDR1 and CDR2 from the germline V gene are MNHEY and SVGEGT. DNA of the CDR3: TGTGCCAGCAGTTACTCACAGGGTTCGAACACTGAAGCTTTCTTT. Translated: CASSYSQGSNTEAFF.

V is TRBV6-1 and J is TRBJ1-4, with 7 bases identical to TRBD1. Trimming took 0 bases from V and 5 from J; bases not matched to a gene: 3. The CDR3 is 15 residues long. The germline gives CDR1 MNHNS, CDR2 SASEGT. CDR3 nucleotide sequence: TGTGCCAGCAGTGAAGCGACGGGACAGAATGAAAAACTGTTTTTT. It specifies CASSEATGQNEKLFF.

The rearrangement links TRBV27 to TRBJ1-1, with 8 nucleotides matching TRBD1. The germline CDR1 and CDR2 sequences are MNHEY and SMNVEV (reference sequence). The V gene end was trimmed by 6 bases and the J gene end by 9 bases; junction bases not matched to a gene: 9. The CDR3 contains 13 residues. The CDR3 reads CASRIQGGGKAFF. The CDR3, as DNA: TGTGCCAGCAGGATACAGGGGGGGGGTAAAGCTTTCTTT.

This clone was seen once. The rearrangement joins TRBV6-5 to TRBJ2-1; 7 positions match TRBD1. V shed 5 bases, J shed 8 bases, and the junction held 3 bases outside the gene matches. Per germline, CDR1 MNHEY and CDR2 SVGAGI. The CDR3 is made up of 12 amino acids. The CDR3: CASSPTGDEQFF. The CDR3 nucleotides read TGTGCCAGCAGTCCTACAGGGGATGAGCAGTTCTTC.

The chain recombines TRBV11-2 with TRBJ2-6; D is uncertain. The CDR3 contains 18 residues. Per the germline V gene, CDR1 is SGHAT and CDR2 is FQNNGV. V was pared by 5 bases and J by 0 bases, with 17 bases between. The CDR3 DNA sequence: TGTGCCAGCAGCCCTTTAGTGGTGGTGAGCTCTGGGGCCAACGTCCTGACTTTC. This sequence encodes CASSPLVVVSSGANVLTF.

This chain links TRBV5-1 with TRBJ2-7; weak D call: TRBD2 (5 bases). Germline values: CDR1 SGHRS, CDR2 YFSETQ. V was shortened by 0 bases and J by 2 bases, with 6 bases between the two germline ends. There are 13 residues in the CDR3. The CDR3 DNA sequence: TGCGCCAGCAGCTTGGACGGGACCTACGAGCAGTACTTC. Encoded protein: CASSLDGTYEQYF.

There are a few counts of this clone. The chain uses TRBV6-5 and TRBJ2-4, with 7 bases lining up with TRBD2. The V and J ends lost 6 bases and 1 base, in that order; junction bases with no gene match: 3. The CDR3 contains 14 residues. Germline loops: CDR1 MNHEY, CDR2 SVGAGI. CDR3 coding DNA: TGTGCCAGCAGCTTCGGGGGGGCCAAAAACATTCAGTACTTC. It encodes CASSFGGAKNIQYF.

This clone has just a few counts. V usage is TRBV4-3 and J usage is TRBJ1-6; 8 nucleotides line up with TRBD1. Trimming cost V 0 bases and J 8 bases; bases outside gene matches: 6. The CDR3 spans 16 residues. Germline loops: CDR1 LGHNA, CDR2 YSLEER. For the CDR3, the DNA is TGCGCCAGCAGCCAAGATCCCGGACAGGGATATTCACCCCTCCACTTT. The encoded protein is CASSQDPGQGYSPLHF.

This clone turned up a few times. This chain joins TRBV23-1 and TRBJ2-7; 7 nucleotides match TRBD2. TRBV23-1 is placed among ORFs of uncertain function. Unmatched junction bases numbered 9, after V lost 4 bases and J lost 0 bases. CDR3 length equals 16 residues. The DNA for the CDR3 is TGCGCCAGCAGTCCCACTAGCGCGAAGAGCTCCTACGAGCAGTACTTC. Amino acid sequence: CASSPTSAKSSYEQYF.

This clone turned up a few times. The chain has TRBV28 and TRBJ1-1, with a tentative D call TRBD1 (6 bases). V shed 5 bases and J shed 1 base, with 14 bases lying between them. From germline, CDR1 is MDHEN and CDR2 SYDVKM. The CDR3 extends over 15 amino acids. CDR3 sequence reads: CASSKQGSPNTEAFF. DNA of the CDR3: TGTGCCAGCAGTAAACAGGGTTCCCCGAACACTGAAGCTTTCTTT. The full variable domain, in which reference TRBV28 and TRBJ1-1 provide the parts outside the CDR3, is DVKVTQSSRYLVKRTGEKVFLECVQDMDHENMFWYRQDPGLGLRLIYFSYDVKMKEKGDIPEGYSVSREKKERFSLILESASTNQTSMYLCASSKQGSPNTEAFFGQGTRLTVV.

CDR3 bases: TGTGCCAGCAGCCAAGGTTACAGGGGGCTAAAGTACACTGAAGCTTTCTTT. It is translated as CASSQGYRGLKYTEAFF. The chain couples TRBV3-1 (or the pseudogene TRBV3-2) to TRBJ1-1; TRBD1 aligns across 9 bases. CDR3 size: 17 residues. Unmatched junction bases numbered 9, after V lost 1 base and J lost 3 bases. Germline V gene sequence: CDR1 LGHDT, CDR2 YNNKEL (reference sequence).

The rearrangement links TRBV29-1 to TRBJ1-2; D possibly corresponds to TRBD1 (5 bases). Germline-derived CDR1 and CDR2 are SQVTM and ANQGSEA. The CDR3 consists of 14 residues. Trimming took 4 bases from V and 3 from J, leaving 15 bases between them. The CDR3 DNA follows: TGCAGCGTTGTTCCCCCCCAGGGATACTATGGCTACACCTTC. It is translated as CSVVPPQGYYGYTF.

The rearrangement links TRBV5-5 to TRBJ2-7; no clear D. This CDR3 has 11 residues. Deletions cut 2 bases from V and 4 bases from J, with 4 bases between. Germline V CDR1 and CDR2: SGHKS, YYEKEE (reference sequence). In DNA, the CDR3 is TGTGCCAGCAGCTTTTTATACGAGCAGTACTTC. This sequence encodes CASSFLYEQYF.

The chain couples TRBV2 to TRBJ2-3, with unresolved D. V was shortened by 1 base and J by 0 bases, with 8 bases between the two germline ends. This CDR3 has 15 amino acids. CDR1 and CDR2 (germline): SNHLY, FYNNEI. In nucleotides, the CDR3 is TGTGCCAGCAGTGAAGGGGCAGATAGCACAGATACGCAGTATTTT. It encodes CASSEGADSTDTQYF.

A single count supports this clone. The chain recombines TRBV28 with TRBJ1-2; D unclear. The CDR3 contains 14 residues. CDR1 MDHEN and CDR2 SYDVKM come from the germline V gene. V dropped 2 bases and J dropped 0 bases, with 7 bases sitting between them. The CDR3 loop is CASSLNGANYGYTF. The CDR3 region has the DNA TGTGCCAGCAGTTTAAACGGAGCTAACTATGGCTACACCTTC.

The V gene is TRBV5-6, the J gene TRBJ1-2; the D is unclear. The CDR3 has 15 residues. Trimming shortened V by 4 bases and J by 0 bases, and 13 bases separated the two germline ends. The V gene's germline CDR1 is SGHDT and CDR2 YYEEEE. The CDR3 DNA follows: TGTGCCAGCAGCCTATTTACCGGGACTAACTATGGCTACACCTTC. It encodes CASSLFTGTNYGYTF.

This clone was seen once. V and J are TRBV19 and TRBJ2-2, with 8 bases aligning to TRBD1. V was pared by 4 bases and J by 4 bases, with 5 bases of the junction left unmatched. The CDR3 length is 15 residues. Germline V gene lookup returns CDR1 LNHDA and CDR2 SQIVND (reference sequence). The CDR3 is CASSNQGASTGELFF. CDR3 bases: TGTGCCAGTAGTAATCAGGGGGCTAGCACCGGGGAGCTGTTTTTT.

The gene calls are TRBV9 and TRBJ2-1; 15 nucleotides line up with TRBD2. CDR1 and CDR2 (germline): SGDLS, YYNGEE. The CDR3 runs to 16 residues. Trimming at V came to 3 bases and at J to 6 bases, leaving 4 bases not matched to a gene. CDR3 in amino acids: CASSAQGLAGGNEQFF. The DNA of the CDR3 is TGTGCCAGCAGCGCCCAGGGACTAGCGGGGGGCAATGAGCAGTTCTTC. Full variable domain (outside the CDR3, taken from reference TRBV9 and TRBJ2-1): DSGVTQTPKHLITATGQRVTLRCSPRSGDLSVYWYQQSLDQGLQFLIQYYNGEERAKGNILERFSAQQFPDLHSELNLSSLELGDSALYFCASSAQGLAGGNEQFFGPGTRLTVL.

The chain recombines TRBV6-5 with TRBJ1-4; D is possibly TRBD1 (5 bases). Trimming took 8 bases from V and 1 from J, leaving 14 bases between them. Germline-derived CDR1 and CDR2 are MNHEY and SVGAGI. The CDR3 covers 15 residues. In DNA, the CDR3 is TGTGCCAGCGGAGGAGGGGACTTAACTAATGAAAAACTGTTTTTT. It is translated as CASGGGDLTNEKLFF.

The rearrangement joins TRBV11-2 to TRBJ2-1; 10 bases agree with TRBD2. The ends lost 5 bases at V and 7 bases at J; junction bases unmatched: 11. CDR3 length: 16 amino acids. Germline-derived CDR1 and CDR2 are SGHAT and FQNNGV. The CDR3 nucleotides read TGTGCCAGCAGCGGCGTACTAGCGGGATCGAGTAATGAGCAGTTCTTC. Its protein is CASSGVLAGSSNEQFF.

V gene TRBV27 combines with J gene TRBJ2-1; 10 nucleotides line up with TRBD1. J gave up 4 bases and V 2 bases, and 2 bases lay outside the gene matches. The germline V gene has CDR1 MNHEY and CDR2 SMNVEV (reference sequence). This CDR3 is built from 15 residues. CDR3 nucleotide sequence: TGTGCCAGCAGTTTAAGGACAGGGGGATACAATGAGCAGTTCTTC. Translated, it gives CASSLRTGGYNEQFF.

By frequency in the sample, this clone is medium-sized (0.01 to 0.1%). The chain links TRBV6-2 or TRBV6-3 to TRBJ2-5; a possible D gene is TRBD2 (5 bases). Per the germline V gene, CDR1 is MNHEY and CDR2 is SVGEGT. Trimming removed 2 bases from V and 5 bases from J, with 9 bases in between. The CDR3 is made up of 13 amino acids. The CDR3 here is CASSYAEAETQYF. The CDR3 region has the DNA TGTGCCAGCAGTTACGCGGAGGCGGAGACCCAGTACTTC.

This chain joins TRBV30 and TRBJ1-1; unclear D gene. CDR3 length: 15 amino acids. CDR1 GTSNPN and CDR2 SVGIG come from the germline V gene (reference sequence). Trimming stripped 4 bases from V and 0 bases from J, with 15 bases between. CDR3 nucleotides: TGTGCCTGGACTTCTGTCGGGAGGGTGAACACTGAAGCTTTCTTT. Protein sequence: CAWTSVGRVNTEAFF.